The text below deals with one TCR beta chain. What it recognizes is unknown. Using immunoSEQ multiplex PCR, the repertoire was profiled, and TCRdb retains in-frame clones only, with some absent. The data hold roughly 100,000 clones, with 86% observed a single time. The data derive from a study of T cell responses to AZD1222 COVID-19 vaccine. The study's findings and limits: Nearly half of spike-specific TCRs reportedly go after variant regions that carry no mutations. Only six or seven AZD1222 recipients were seropositive at baseline. Following two doses of AZD1222, Spike-specific TCR breadth and depth rose.

The CDR3 consists of 15 residues. Germline V lookup: CDR1 SGHRS, CDR2 YFSETQ. V dropped 1 base and J dropped 6 bases, with 15 bases sitting between them. The rearrangement joins TRBV5-1 to TRBJ2-3, with D hard to call. The receptor's source is an adult in good health. Sequenced material: peripheral blood, taken on day 0 of AZD1222 vaccination. For the CDR3, the DNA is TGCGCCAGCAGCTTGTACAGTTCCTCTGCGGATACGCAGTATTTT. This gives the protein CASSLYSSSADTQYF.